The TCR beta chain under discussion was sequenced for a study of response to subunit inactivated influenza vaccine. Study conclusions and caveats: It was suggested by the authors that few new T cells are recruited by each seasonal influenza vaccination.

As for this clonotype: Antigen specificity is unknown.

MiXCR was run by TCRdb on the RT-PCR reads, yielding one entry per CDR3 protein. The table includes roughly 700,000 distinct CDR3 sequences, over 11% detected once. The CDR3 length is 12 residues. Germline CDR1 and CDR2: SQVTM and ANQGSEA. The V gene lost 6 bases and the J gene lost 0 bases, with 9 bases spanning the gap. The receptor was isolated from a man between 45 and 60 years old who received an inactivated influenza vaccine. Material: PBMCs from blood, obtained around 15 days before vaccination. The chain joins TRBV29-1 to TRBJ2-7; D tentatively fits TRBD1 or TRBD2 (5 bases each). This chain's CDR3 is CSVRDGSYEQYF. The CDR3 DNA follows: TGCAGCGTGAGGGACGGCTCCTACGAGCAGTACTTC.